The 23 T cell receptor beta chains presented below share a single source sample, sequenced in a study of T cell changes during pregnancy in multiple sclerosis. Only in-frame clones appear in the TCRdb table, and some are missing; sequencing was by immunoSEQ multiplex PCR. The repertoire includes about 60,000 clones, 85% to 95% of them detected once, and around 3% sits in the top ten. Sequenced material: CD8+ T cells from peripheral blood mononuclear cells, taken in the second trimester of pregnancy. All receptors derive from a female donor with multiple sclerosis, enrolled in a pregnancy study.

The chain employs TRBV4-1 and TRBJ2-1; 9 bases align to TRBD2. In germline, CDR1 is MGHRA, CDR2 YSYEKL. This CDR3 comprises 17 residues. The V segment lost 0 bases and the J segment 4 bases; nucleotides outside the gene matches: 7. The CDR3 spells CASSQDLAGSGYNEQFF. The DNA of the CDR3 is TGCGCCAGCAGCCAAGATCTAGCGGGAAGCGGTTACAATGAGCAGTTCTTC.

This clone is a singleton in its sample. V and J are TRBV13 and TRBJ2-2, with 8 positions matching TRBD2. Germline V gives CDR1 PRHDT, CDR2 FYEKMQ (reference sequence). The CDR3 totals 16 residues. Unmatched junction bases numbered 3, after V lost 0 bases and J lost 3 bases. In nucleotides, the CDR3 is TGTGCCAGCAGCTTAGGACTAGCGGCCTACACCGGGGAGCTGTTTTTT. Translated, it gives CASSLGLAAYTGELFF.

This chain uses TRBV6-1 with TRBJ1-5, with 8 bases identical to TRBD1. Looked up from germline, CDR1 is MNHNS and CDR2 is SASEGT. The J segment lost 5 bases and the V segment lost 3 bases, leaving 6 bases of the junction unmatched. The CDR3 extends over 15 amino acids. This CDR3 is CASSDPGQGYQPQHF. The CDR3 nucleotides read TGTGCCAGCAGTGACCCTGGACAGGGATATCAGCCCCAGCATTTT.

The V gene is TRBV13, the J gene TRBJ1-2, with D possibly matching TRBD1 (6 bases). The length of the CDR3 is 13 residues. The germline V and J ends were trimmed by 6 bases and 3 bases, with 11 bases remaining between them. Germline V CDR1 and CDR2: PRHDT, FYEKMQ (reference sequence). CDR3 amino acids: CASRLQGYYGYTF. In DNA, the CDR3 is TGTGCCAGCAGACTCCAGGGGTACTATGGCTACACCTTC.

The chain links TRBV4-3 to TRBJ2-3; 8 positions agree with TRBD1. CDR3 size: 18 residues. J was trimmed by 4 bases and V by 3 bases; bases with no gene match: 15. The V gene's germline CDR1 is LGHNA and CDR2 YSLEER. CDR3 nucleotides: TGCGCCAGCAGCCAGTTTTACGACGGACAGGGTTACGCAGATACGCAGTATTTT. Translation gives CASSQFYDGQGYADTQYF.

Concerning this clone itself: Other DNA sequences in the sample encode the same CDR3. The CDR3 bases are TGTGCCAGCAGCCAAGATATGCTAGCAGTCCCCTACGAGCAGTACTTC. The encoded protein is CASSQDMLAVPYEQYF. The V gene is TRBV4-2, the J gene TRBJ2-7, with D possibly matching TRBD2 (5 bases). With 0 bases removed from V and 2 bases from J, the gap between germline ends came to 14 bases. This CDR3 region has 16 residues. Germline CDR1 LGHNA, CDR2 YNFKEQ.

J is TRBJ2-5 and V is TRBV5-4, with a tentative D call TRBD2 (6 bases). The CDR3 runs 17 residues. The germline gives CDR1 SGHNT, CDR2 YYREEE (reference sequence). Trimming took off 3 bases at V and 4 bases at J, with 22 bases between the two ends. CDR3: CASSSRTGVRRGETQYF. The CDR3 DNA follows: TGTGCCAGCAGCTCGAGAACGGGAGTCCGTAGGGGAGAGACCCAGTACTTC.

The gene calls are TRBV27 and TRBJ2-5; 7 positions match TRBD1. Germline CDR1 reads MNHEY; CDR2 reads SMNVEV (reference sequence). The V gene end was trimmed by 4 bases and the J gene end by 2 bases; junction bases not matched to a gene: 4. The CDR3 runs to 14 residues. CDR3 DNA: TGTGCCAGCAGTTCACCGGGACAGCAAGAGACCCAGTACTTC. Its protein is CASSSPGQQETQYF.

The CDR3 protein is CAISDSGTGIQETQYF. CDR3 DNA: TGTGCCATCAGTGATTCCGGGACAGGGATTCAAGAGACCCAGTACTTC. The chain recombines TRBV10-3 with TRBJ2-5, with TRBD1 matching over 9 bases. Germline V gives CDR1 ENHRY, CDR2 SYGVKD. V dropped 3 bases and J dropped 2; count of bases not matched to a gene: 7. This CDR3 contains 16 residues.

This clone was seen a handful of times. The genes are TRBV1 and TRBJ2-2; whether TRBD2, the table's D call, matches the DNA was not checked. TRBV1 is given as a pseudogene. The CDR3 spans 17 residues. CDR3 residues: CTSSQDRVERDTGELFF. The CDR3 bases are TGCACCAGCAGCCAAGATCGGGTCGAGCGGGACACCGGGGAGCTGTTTTTT.

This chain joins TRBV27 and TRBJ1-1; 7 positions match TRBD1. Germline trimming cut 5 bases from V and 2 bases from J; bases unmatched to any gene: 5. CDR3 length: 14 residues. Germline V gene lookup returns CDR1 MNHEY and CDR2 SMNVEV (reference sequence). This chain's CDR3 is CASSAGTANTEAFF. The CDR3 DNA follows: TGTGCCAGCAGTGCCGGGACAGCTAACACTGAAGCTTTCTTT.

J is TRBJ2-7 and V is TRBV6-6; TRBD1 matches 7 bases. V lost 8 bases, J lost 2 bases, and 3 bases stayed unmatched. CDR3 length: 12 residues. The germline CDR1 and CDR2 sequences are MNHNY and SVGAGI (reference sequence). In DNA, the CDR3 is TGTGCCAGCGGACAGGACCCCTACGAGCAGTACTTC. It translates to CASGQDPYEQYF.

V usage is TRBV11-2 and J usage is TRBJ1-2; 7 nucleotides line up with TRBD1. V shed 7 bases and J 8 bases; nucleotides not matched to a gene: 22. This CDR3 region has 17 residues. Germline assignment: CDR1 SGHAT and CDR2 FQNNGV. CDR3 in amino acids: CASTPLSRQGPQGGYTF. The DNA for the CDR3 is TGTGCCAGCACCCCCCTTAGTCGACAGGGACCCCAAGGCGGCTACACCTTC.

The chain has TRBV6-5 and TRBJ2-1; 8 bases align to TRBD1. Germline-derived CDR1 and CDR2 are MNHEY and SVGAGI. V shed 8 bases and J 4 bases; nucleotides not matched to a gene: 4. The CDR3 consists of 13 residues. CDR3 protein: CASADRAYNEQFF. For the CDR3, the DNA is TGTGCCAGCGCGGACAGGGCATACAATGAGCAGTTCTTC.

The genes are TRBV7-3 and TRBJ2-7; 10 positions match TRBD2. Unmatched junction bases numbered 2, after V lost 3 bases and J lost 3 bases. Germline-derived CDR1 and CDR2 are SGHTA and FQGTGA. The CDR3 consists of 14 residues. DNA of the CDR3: TGTGCCAGCAGCTTCGCTAGCGGGAGCTACGAGCAGTACTTC. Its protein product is CASSFASGSYEQYF.

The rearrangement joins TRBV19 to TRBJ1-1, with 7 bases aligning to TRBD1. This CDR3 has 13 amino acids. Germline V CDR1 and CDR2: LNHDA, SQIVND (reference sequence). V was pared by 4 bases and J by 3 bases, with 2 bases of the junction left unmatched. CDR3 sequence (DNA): TGTGCCAGTAGTAACAGGGGACACACTGAAGCTTTCTTT. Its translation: CASSNRGHTEAFF.

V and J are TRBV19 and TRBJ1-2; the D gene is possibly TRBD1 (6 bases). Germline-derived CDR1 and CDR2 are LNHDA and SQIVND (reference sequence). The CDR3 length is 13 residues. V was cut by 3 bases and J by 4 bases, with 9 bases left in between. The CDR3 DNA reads TGTGCCAGTAGTATCACAGGGCCCTATGGCTACACCTTC. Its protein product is CASSITGPYGYTF. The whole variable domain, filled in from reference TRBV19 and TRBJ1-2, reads DGGITQSPKYLFRKEGQNVTLSCEQNLNHDAMYWYRQDPGQGLRLIYYSQIVNDFQKGDIAEGYSVSREKKESFPLTVTSAQKNPTAFYLCASSITGPYGYTFGSGTRLTVV.

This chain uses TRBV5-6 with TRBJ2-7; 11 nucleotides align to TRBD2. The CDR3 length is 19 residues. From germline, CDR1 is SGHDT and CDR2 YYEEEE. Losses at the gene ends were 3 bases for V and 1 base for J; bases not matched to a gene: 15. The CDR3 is CASSYNPGLAEFGSYEQYF. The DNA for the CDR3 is TGTGCCAGCAGCTACAATCCGGGACTAGCGGAATTTGGTTCCTACGAGCAGTACTTC.

The CDR3 loop reads CASSGTDRIYEQYF. CDR3 nucleotide sequence: TGTGCCAGCAGTGGTACGGACAGAATCTACGAGCAGTACTTC. The chain combines TRBV5-6 with TRBJ2-7, with D possibly matching TRBD1 (6 bases). The CDR3 is 14 amino acids. V was shortened by 5 bases and J by 3 bases, with 15 bases between the two germline ends. Germline values: CDR1 SGHDT, CDR2 YYEEEE. Using reference TRBV5-6 and TRBJ2-7 for the parts outside the CDR3, the full variable domain is DAGVTQSPTHLIKTRGQQVTLRCSPKSGHDTVSWYQQALGQGPQFIFQYYEEEERQRGNFPDRFSGHQFPNYSSELNVNALLLGDSALYLCASSGTDRIYEQYFGPGTRLTVT.

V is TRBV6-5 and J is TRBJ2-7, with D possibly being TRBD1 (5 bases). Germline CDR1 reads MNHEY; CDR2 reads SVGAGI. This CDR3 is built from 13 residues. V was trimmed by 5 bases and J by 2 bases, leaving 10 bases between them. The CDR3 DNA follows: TGTGCCAGCAGTGACAGCTTGACCTACGAGCAGTACTTC. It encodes CASSDSLTYEQYF.

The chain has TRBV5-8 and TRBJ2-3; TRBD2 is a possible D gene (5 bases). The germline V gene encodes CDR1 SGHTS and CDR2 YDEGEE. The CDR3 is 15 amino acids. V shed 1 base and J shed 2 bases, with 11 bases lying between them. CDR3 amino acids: CASSLYPGNTDTQYF. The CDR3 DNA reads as TGTGCCAGCAGCTTGTATCCGGGGAACACAGATACGCAGTATTTT.

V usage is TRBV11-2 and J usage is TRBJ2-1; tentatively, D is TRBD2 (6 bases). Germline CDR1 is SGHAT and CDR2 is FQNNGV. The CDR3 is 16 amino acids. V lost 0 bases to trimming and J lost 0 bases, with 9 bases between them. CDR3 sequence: CASSLDRDFSYNEQFF. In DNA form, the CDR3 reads TGTGCCAGCAGCTTAGACCGGGACTTCTCCTACAATGAGCAGTTCTTC.

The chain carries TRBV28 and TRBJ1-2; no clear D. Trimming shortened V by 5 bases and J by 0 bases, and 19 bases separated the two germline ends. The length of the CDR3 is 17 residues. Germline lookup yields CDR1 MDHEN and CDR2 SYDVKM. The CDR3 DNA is TGTGCCAGCAGTCAAGACACGATAAAATTAGCTAACTATGGCTACACCTTC. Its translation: CASSQDTIKLANYGYTF.